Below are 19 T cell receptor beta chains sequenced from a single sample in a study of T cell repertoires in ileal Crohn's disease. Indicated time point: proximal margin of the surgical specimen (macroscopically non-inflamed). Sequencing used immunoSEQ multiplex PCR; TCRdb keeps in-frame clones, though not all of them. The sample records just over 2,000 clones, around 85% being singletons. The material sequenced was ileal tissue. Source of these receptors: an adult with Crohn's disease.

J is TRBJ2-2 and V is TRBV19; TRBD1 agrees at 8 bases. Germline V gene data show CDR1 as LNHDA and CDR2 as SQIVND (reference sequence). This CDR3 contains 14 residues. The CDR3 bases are TGTGGAGTAAGGGGCAGGGGGCACACCGGGGAGCTGTTTTTT. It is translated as CGVRGRGHTGELFF.

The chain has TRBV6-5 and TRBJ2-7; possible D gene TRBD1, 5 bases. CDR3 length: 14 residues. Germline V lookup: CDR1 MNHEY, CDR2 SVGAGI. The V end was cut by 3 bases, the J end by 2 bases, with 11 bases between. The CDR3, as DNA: TGTGCCAGCAGTTATCAGGGCGCCCCCTACGAGCAGTACTTC. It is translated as CASSYQGAPYEQYF.

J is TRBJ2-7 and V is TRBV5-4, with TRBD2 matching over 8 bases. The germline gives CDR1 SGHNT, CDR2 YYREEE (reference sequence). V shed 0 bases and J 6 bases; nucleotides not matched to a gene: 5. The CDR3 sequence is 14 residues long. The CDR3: CASSLAGGVGEQYF. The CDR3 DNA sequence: TGTGCCAGCAGCTTGGCCGGGGGGGTAGGCGAGCAGTACTTC.

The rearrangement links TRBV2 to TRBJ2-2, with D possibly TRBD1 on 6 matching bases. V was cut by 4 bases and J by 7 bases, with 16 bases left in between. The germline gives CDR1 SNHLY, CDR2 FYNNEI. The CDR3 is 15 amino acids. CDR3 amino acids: CASSVLTGYLGELFF. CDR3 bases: TGTGCCAGCAGTGTGCTTACAGGGTACCTCGGGGAGCTGTTTTTT.

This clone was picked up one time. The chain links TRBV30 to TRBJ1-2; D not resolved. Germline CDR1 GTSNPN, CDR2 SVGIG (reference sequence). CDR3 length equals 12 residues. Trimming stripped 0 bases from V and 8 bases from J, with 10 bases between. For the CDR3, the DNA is TGTGCCTGGAGTGTAGGAGGAGGAGGCTACACCTTC. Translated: CAWSVGGGGYTF. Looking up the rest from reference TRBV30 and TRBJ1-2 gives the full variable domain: SQTIHQWPATLVQPVGSPLSLECTVEGTSNPNLYWYRQAAGRGLQLLFYSVGIGQISSEVPQNLSASRPQDRQFILSSKKLLLSDSGFYLCAWSVGGGGYTFGSGTRLTVV.

CDR3 sequence: CASSLGGSGAGTTEQFF. The CDR3 DNA reads as TGCGCCAGCAGCTTGGGGGGTAGCGGAGCGGGGACCACTGAGCAGTTCTTC. The chain joins TRBV5-1 to TRBJ2-1, with 7 bases fitting TRBD2. The CDR3 is made up of 17 amino acids. V lost 0 bases and J lost 9; bases outside the gene matches: 15. CDR1 and CDR2 from the germline V gene are SGHRS and YFSETQ.

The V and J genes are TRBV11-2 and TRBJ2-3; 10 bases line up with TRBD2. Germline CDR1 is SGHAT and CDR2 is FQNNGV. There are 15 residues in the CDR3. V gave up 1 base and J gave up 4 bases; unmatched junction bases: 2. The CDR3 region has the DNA TGTGCCAGCAGCTTAGGGCTAGCGGGGGCAGATACGCAGTATTTT. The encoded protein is CASSLGLAGADTQYF.

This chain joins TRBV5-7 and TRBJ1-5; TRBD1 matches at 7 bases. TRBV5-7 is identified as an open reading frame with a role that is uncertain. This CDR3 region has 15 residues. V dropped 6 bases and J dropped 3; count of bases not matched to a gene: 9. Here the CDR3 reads CASMMGGGLNQPQHF. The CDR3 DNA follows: TGTGCCAGCATGATGGGAGGGGGCCTCAATCAGCCCCAGCATTTT.

The CDR3: CASSASPIGGLPSTDTQYF. The CDR3 DNA is TGCGCCAGCTCTGCCAGCCCGATAGGGGGACTACCAAGCACAGATACGCAGTATTTT. The chain has TRBV10-2 and TRBJ2-3, with a tentative D call TRBD2 (7 bases). The CDR3 has 19 amino acids. Per germline, CDR1 WSHSY and CDR2 SAAADI. V lost 8 bases, J lost 0 bases, and 27 bases lay in between.

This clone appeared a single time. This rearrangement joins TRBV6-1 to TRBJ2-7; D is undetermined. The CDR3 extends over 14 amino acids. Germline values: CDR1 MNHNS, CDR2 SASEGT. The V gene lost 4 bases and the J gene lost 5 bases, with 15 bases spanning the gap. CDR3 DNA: TGTGCCAGCAGTGGTCTGTCAGACAACGACGAGCAGTACTTC. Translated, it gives CASSGLSDNDEQYF.

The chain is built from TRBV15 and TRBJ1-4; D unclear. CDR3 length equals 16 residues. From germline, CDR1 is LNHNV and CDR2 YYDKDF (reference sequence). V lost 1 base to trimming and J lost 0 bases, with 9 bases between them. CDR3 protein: CATSRAPGATNEKLFF. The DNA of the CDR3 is TGTGCCACCAGCAGAGCCCCGGGAGCAACTAATGAAAAACTGTTTTTT. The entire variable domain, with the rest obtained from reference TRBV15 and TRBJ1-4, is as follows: DAMVIQNPRYQVTQFGKPVTLSCSQTLNHNVMYWYQQKSSQAPKLLFHYYDKDFNNEADTPDNFQSRRPNTSFCFLDIRSPGLGDTAMYLCATSRAPGATNEKLFFGSGTQLSVL.

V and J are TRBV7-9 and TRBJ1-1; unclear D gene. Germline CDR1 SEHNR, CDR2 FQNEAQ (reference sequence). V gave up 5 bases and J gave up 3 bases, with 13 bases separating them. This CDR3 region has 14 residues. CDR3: CASSPEARDTEAFF. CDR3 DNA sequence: TGTGCCAGCAGCCCCGAGGCCCGGGACACTGAAGCTTTCTTT.

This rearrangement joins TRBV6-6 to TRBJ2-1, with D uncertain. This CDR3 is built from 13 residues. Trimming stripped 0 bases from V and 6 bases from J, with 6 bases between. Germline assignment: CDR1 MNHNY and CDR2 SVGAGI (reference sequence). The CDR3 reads CASSYSDVNEQFF. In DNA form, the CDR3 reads TGTGCCAGCAGTTACTCGGACGTCAATGAGCAGTTCTTC.

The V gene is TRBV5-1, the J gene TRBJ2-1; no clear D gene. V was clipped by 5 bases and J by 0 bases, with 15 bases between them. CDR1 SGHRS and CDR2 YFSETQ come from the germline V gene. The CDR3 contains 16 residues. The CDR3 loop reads CASSRADGRSYNEQFF. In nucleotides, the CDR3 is TGCGCCAGCAGTAGGGCAGACGGCCGCTCCTACAATGAGCAGTTCTTC.

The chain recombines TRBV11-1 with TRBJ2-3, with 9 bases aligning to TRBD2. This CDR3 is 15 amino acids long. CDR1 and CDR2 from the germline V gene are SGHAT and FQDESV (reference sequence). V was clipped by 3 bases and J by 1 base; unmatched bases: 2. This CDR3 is CASSFKRGGTDTQYF. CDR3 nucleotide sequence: TGTGCCAGCAGCTTCAAGCGGGGGGGCACAGATACGCAGTATTTT.

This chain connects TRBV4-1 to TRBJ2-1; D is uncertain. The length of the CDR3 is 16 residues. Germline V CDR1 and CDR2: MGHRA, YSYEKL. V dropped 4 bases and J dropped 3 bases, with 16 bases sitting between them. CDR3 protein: CASSRPEPPFYNEQFF. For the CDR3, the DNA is TGCGCCAGCAGCCGACCCGAGCCACCCTTCTACAATGAGCAGTTCTTC.

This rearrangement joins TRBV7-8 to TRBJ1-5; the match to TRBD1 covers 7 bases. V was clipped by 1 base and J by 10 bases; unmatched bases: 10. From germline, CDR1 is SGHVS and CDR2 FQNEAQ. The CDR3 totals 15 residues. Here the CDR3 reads CASSLETGKSRPQHF. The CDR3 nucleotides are TGTGCCAGCAGCTTAGAGACAGGGAAGAGCAGACCCCAGCATTTT.

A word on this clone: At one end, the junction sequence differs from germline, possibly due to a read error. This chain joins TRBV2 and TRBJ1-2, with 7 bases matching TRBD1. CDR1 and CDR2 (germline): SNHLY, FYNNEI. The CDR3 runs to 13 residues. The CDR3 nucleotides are TGTGCCAGCAGCGAAGACAGGGACTATGGCTACACCTTC. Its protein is CASSEDRDYGYTF.

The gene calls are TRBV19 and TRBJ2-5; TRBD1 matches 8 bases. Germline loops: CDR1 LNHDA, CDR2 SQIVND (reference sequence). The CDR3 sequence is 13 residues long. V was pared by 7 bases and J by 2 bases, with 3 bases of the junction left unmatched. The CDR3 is CASKGQEQETQYF. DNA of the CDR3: TGTGCCAGTAAGGGACAGGAGCAAGAGACCCAGTACTTC.